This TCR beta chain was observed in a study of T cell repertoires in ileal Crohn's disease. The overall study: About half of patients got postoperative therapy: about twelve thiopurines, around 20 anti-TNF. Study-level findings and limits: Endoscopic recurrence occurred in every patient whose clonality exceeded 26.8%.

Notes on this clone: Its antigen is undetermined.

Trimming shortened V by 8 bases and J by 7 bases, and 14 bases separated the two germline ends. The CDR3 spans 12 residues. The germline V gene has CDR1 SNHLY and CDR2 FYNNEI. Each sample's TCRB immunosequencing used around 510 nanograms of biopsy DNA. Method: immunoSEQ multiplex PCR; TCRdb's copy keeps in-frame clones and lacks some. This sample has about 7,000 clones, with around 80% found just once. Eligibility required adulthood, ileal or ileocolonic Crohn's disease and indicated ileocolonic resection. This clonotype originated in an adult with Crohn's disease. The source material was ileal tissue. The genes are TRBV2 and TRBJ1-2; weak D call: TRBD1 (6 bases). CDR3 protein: CASPGTTLGYTF. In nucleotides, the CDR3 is TGTGCCAGCCCCGGGACAACCCTTGGCTACACCTTC.